This T cell receptor (beta chain) is drawn from a study of cytomegalovirus exposure and HLA in healthy donors. Germline CDR1 SGHRS, CDR2 YFSETQ. V lost 3 bases to trimming and J lost 0 bases; unmatched junction nucleotides: 5. The CDR3 runs 16 residues. Comments on this clone: Its antigen remains unidentified.

General study points: Researchers catalogued roughly 150 TCR beta chains as cytomegalovirus-associated. Rarity characterized most TCR sequences, yet some public TCRs appeared in many donors. With high specificity and sensitivity, the classifier reportedly diagnosed cytomegalovirus status. Confirmation in vitro established that a few CMV-associated chains were specific for CMV antigens.

Repertoires were generated with immunoSEQ multiplex PCR, while TCRdb's copy carries only in-frame clones and drops some. Among some 90,000 clones listed, about 96% were seen once. The chain carries TRBV5-1 and TRBJ2-2; TRBD1 matches 7 bases. The sequenced sample consisted of PBMCs. The TCR was taken from a man between 18 and 29 years old in good health and CMV-seronegative. The CDR3: CASSSQGRTNTGELFF. CDR3 in DNA: TGCGCCAGCAGCTCACAGGGGCGTACGAACACCGGGGAGCTGTTTTTT.